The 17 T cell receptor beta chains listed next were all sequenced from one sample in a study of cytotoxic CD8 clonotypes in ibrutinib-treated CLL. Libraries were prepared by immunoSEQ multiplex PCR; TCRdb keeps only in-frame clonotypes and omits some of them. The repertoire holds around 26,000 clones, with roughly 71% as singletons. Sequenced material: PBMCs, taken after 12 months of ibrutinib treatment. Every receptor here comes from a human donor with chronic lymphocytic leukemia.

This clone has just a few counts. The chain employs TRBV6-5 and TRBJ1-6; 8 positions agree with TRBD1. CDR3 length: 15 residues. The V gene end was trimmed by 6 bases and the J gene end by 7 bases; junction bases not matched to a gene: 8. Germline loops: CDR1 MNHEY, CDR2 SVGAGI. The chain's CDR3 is CASRPSGGENSPLHF. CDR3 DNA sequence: TGTGCCAGCAGGCCTTCAGGGGGCGAGAATTCACCCCTCCACTTT.

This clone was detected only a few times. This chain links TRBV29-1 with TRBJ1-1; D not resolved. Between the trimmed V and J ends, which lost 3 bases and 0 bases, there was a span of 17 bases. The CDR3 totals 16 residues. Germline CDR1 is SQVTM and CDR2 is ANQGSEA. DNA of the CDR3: TGCAGCGTTGATGTTCCGGGCCGGGTTGTGAACACTGAAGCTTTCTTT. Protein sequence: CSVDVPGRVVNTEAFF.

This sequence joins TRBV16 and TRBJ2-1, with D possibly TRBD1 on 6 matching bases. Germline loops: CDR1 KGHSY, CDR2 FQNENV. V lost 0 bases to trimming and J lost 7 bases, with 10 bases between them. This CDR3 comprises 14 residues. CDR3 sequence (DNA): TGTGCCAGCAGCCAATCGGGGGCTCTAAATGAGCAGTTCTTC. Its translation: CASSQSGALNEQFF.

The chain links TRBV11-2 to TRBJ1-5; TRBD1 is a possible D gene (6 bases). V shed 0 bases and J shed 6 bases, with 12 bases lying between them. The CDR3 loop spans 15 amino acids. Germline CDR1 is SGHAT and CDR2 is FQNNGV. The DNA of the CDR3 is TGTGCCAGCAGCTTAGATTCCGGGGGCCGTCAGCCCCAGCATTTT. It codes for CASSLDSGGRQPQHF.

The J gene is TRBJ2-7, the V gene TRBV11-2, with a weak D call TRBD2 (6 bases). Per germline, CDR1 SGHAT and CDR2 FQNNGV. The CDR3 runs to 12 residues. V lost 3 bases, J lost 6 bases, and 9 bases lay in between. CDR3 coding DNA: TGTGCCAGCAGCTTGGGGGGTCTCGAGCAGTACTTC. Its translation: CASSLGGLEQYF.

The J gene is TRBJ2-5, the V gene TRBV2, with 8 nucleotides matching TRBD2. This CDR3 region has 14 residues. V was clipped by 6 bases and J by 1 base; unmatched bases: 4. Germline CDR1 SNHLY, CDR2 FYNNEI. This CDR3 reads CASSSGGPQETQYF. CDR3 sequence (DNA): TGTGCCAGCAGCTCGGGGGGGCCCCAAGAGACCCAGTACTTC.

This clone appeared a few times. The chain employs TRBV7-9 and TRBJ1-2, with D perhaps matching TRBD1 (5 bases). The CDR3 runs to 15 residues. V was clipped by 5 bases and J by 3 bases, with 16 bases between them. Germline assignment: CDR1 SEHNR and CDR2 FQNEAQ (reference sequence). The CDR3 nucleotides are TGTGCCAGCAGCATCCATCGGGGGGAGGACTATGGCTACACCTTC. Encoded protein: CASSIHRGEDYGYTF.

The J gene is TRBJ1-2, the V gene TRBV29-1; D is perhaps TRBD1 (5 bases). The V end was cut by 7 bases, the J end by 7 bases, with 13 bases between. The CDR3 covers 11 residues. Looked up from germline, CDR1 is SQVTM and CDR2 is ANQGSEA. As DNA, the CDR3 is TGCAGCGCGAGGCAGGGACTTGGCTACACCTTC. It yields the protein CSARQGLGYTF.

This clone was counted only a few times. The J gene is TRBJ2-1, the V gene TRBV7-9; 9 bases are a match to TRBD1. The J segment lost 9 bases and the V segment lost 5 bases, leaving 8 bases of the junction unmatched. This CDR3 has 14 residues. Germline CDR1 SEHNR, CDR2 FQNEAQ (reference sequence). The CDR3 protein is CASSPGQGWGEQFF. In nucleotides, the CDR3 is TGTGCCAGCAGCCCGGGACAGGGTTGGGGTGAGCAGTTCTTC.

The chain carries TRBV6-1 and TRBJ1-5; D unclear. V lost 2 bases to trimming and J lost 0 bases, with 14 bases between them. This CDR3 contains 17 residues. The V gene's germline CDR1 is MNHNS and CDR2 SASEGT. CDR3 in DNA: TGTGCCAGCAGTGAATTAACACGGGGATATAGCAATCAGCCCCAGCATTTT. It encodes CASSELTRGYSNQPQHF.

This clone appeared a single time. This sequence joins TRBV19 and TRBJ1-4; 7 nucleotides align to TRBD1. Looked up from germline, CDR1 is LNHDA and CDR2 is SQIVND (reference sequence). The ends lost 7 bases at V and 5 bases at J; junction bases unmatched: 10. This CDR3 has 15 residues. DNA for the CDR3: TGTGCCAGTACCGACGCAGGGGGGCCGAATGAAAAACTGTTTTTT. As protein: CASTDAGGPNEKLFF.

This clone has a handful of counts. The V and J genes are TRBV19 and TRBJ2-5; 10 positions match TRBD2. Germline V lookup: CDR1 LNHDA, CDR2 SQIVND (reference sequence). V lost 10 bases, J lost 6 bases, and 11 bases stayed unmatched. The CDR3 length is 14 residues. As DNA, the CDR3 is TGTGCCACCGCTAGCGGGGGTCAAACAAAGACCCAGTACTTC. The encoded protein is CATASGGQTKTQYF.

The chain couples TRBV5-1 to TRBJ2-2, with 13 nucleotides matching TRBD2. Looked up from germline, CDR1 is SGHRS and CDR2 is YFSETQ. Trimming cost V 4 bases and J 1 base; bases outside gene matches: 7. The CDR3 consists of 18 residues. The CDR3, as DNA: TGCGCCAGCAGCCCTCAACTAGCGGGGGGGCTGAACACCGGGGAGCTGTTTTTT. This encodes CASSPQLAGGLNTGELFF. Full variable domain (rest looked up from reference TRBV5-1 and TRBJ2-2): KAGVTQTPRYLIKTRGQQVTLSCSPISGHRSVSWYQQTPGQGLQFLFEYFSETQRNKGNFPGRFSGRQFSNSRSEMNVSTLELGDSALYLCASSPQLAGGLNTGELFFGEGSRLTVL.

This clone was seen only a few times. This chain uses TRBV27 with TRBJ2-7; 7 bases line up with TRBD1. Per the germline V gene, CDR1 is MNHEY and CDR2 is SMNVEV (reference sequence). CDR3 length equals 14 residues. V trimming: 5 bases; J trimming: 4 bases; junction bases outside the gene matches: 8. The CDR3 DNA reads TGTGCCAGCAGTATACGACAGGGTAGATACGAGCAGTACTTC. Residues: CASSIRQGRYEQYF.

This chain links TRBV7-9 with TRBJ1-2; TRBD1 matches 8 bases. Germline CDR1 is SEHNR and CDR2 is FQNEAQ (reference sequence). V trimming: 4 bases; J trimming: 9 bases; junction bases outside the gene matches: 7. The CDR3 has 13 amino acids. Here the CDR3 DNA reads TGTGCCAGCAGCTCCGCTGACAGGGGTAGCTACACCTTC. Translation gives CASSSADRGSYTF. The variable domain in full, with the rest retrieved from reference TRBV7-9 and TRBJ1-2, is DTGVSQNPRHKITKRGQNVTFRCDPISEHNRLYWYRQTLGQGPEFLTYFQNEAQLEKSRLLSDRFSAERPKGSFSTLEIQRTEQGDSAMYLCASSSADRGSYTFGSGTRLTVV.

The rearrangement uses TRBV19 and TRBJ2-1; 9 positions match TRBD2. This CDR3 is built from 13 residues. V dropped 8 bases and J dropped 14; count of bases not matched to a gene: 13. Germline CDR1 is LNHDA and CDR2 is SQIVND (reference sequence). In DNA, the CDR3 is TGTGCCAGTTGTTTTAAGGATGGGACTAGCAAGTTCTTC. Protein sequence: CASCFKDGTSKFF.

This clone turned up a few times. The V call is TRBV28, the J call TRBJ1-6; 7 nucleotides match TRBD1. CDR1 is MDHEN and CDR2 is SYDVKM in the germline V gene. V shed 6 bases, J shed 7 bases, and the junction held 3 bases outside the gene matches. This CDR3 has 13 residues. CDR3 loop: CASRGQSNSPLHF. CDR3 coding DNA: TGTGCCAGCAGGGGACAGTCGAATTCACCCCTCCACTTT.